This T cell receptor (beta chain) came from a study of T-cell reconstitution after alpha-beta-depleted transplantation in children. The study, taken as a whole, reports: At around two months after transplant, the alpha-beta T cells were reportedly derived from several hundred expanded clones that came from non-depleted graft cells.

Unique molecular identifiers were used in preparing the TCRbeta library. TCRdb independently ran MiXCR on the PCR reads; one entry per CDR3 protein. The sample consists of around 490,000 distinct CDR3 sequences, 10% to 12% of them appearing once. Remarks on this clonotype: Its antigen remains unknown.

The germline V gene has CDR1 LGHNA and CDR2 YSLEER. There are 16 residues in the CDR3. The V and J ends lost 0 bases and 3 bases, in that order; junction bases with no gene match: 5. This clonotype was sampled from a female patient aged 2-15 years who had a stem cell transplant for aplastic anemia, so the T cells may come from the graft donor. The chain employs TRBV4-3 and TRBJ1-2; 9 nucleotides align to TRBD1. The sample in question was PBMCs, mostly from graft donor cells, obtained 180 days after TCRalphabeta/CD19-depleted stem cell transplant. This chain's CDR3 is CASSQDGRDRDYGYTF. The CDR3 DNA reads TGCGCCAGCAGCCAAGATGGACGGGACAGGGACTATGGCTACACCTTC.